One sample yielded the 27 T cell receptor beta chains listed below, sequenced in a study of vaccination and CD4 T cells after COVID-19. Oncomine TCR Beta short-read sequencing was applied to DNA from cultured CD4+ T cells. TCRdb reanalysed the PCR reads using MiXCR and keeps one entry per CDR3 protein. This table holds under 25,000 distinct CDR3 sequences, 44% found once. This sample's treatment: roughly 10-day PBMC culture with coronavirus spike peptide pools or control peptides (ViraFEST assay). Antigen specificity for these receptors is unknown. The source material was CD4+ T cells from blood, cultured in vitro, sampled before SARS-CoV-2 vaccination. The receptors derive from a human donor who had recovered from COVID-19.

This clonotype was detected only a few times. This chain uses TRBV7-2 with TRBJ1-1; D unresolved. From germline, CDR1 is SGHTA and CDR2 FQGNSA. Trimming cost V 3 bases and J 3 bases, with 5 bases left between them. The CDR3 runs to 12 residues. The DNA of the CDR3 is TGTGCCAGCAGCTTCGGGCACACTGAAGCTTTCTTT. This gives the protein CASSFGHTEAFF.

J is TRBJ1-3 and V is TRBV12-3 or TRBV12-4; D is undetermined. The V end lost 7 bases, the J end lost 0 bases, and 16 bases lay between the germline ends. This CDR3 region has 16 residues. The CDR3 is CASTSRAIRSGNTIYF. The CDR3 bases are TGTGCCAGCACCTCTCGGGCCATCCGCTCTGGAAACACCATATATTTT.

The sample holds one count of this clonotype. V and J are TRBV10-3 and TRBJ1-1; 7 nucleotides line up with TRBD1. The germline CDR1 and CDR2 sequences are ENHRY and SYGVKD. V lost 4 bases and J lost 0; bases outside the gene matches: 5. CDR3 length equals 15 residues. CDR3 sequence (DNA): TGTGCCATCAGTGGTAGACAGGGACTGAACACTGAAGCTTTCTTT. Amino acids: CAISGRQGLNTEAFF.

The chain employs TRBV5-1 and TRBJ2-3; 9 bases match TRBD1. The CDR3 sequence is 13 residues long. Germline V lookup: CDR1 SGHRS, CDR2 YFSETQ. V dropped 2 bases and J dropped 7; count of bases not matched to a gene: 2. The CDR3 protein is CASSFTGGNTQYF. CDR3 nucleotides: TGCGCCAGCAGCTTTACAGGGGGCAATACGCAGTATTTT.

The rearrangement links TRBV30 to TRBJ2-7, with TRBD1 identical over 11 bases. Trimming took 2 bases from V and 4 from J; bases not matched to a gene: 7. CDR3 length: 15 amino acids. Germline lookup yields CDR1 GTSNPN and CDR2 SVGIG (reference sequence). CDR3 nucleotide sequence: TGTGCCTGGAGTCCGGACAGGGGGCAAGGGTACGAGCAGTACTTC. Translated: CAWSPDRGQGYEQYF.

This chain uses TRBV5-4 with TRBJ2-2; perhaps TRBD2 as D (6 bases). Germline V lookup: CDR1 SGHNT, CDR2 YYREEE (reference sequence). Trimming pared 4 bases from V and 7 bases from J, leaving 20 bases between. The CDR3 length is 16 residues. CDR3 region: CASSGGSRGMIGELFF. Here the CDR3 DNA reads TGTGCCAGCAGCGGGGGGTCGAGAGGGATGATCGGGGAGCTGTTTTTT.

The chain employs TRBV29-1 and TRBJ1-1; a weak D match, TRBD1 (5 bases). This CDR3 is 14 amino acids long. With 4 bases removed from V and 5 bases from J, the gap between germline ends came to 17 bases. Germline CDR1 SQVTM, CDR2 ANQGSEA. As DNA, the CDR3 is TGCAGCGTTGCCACAGGTGGGGGATGGACTGAAGCTTTCTTT. The encoded protein is CSVATGGGWTEAFF.

The chain uses TRBV5-4 and TRBJ2-3; D may correspond to TRBD1 or TRBD2 (6 bases each). CDR1 is SGHNT, CDR2 YYREEE, per germline (reference sequence). V dropped 0 bases and J dropped 6 bases, with 11 bases sitting between them. This CDR3 has 14 residues. The CDR3 sequence is CASSLEGGSDTQYF. CDR3 nucleotide sequence: TGTGCCAGCAGCTTGGAAGGGGGGTCCGATACGCAGTATTTT.

V gene TRBV7-7 combines with J gene TRBJ2-5; D perhaps matches TRBD2 (6 bases). Germline V gives CDR1 SSHAT, CDR2 FNYEAQ (reference sequence). The CDR3 runs to 15 residues. V was pared by 5 bases and J by 5 bases, with 18 bases between. The CDR3 loop reads CASSPGKAGPETQYF. CDR3 in DNA: TGTGCCAGCAGCCCAGGAAAGGCGGGACCCGAGACCCAGTACTTC.

This chain connects TRBV28 to TRBJ2-1; D might be TRBD1 or TRBD2, each matching 5 bases. The CDR3 extends over 13 amino acids. The germline gives CDR1 MDHEN, CDR2 SYDVKM. The V gene lost 10 bases and the J gene lost 8 bases, with 18 bases spanning the gap. The CDR3 loop is CAIRRDAGHEQFF. The CDR3 DNA reads TGTGCCATCAGACGGGACGCGGGCCATGAGCAGTTCTTC.

This clonotype was seen only a few times. The gene calls are TRBV20-1 and TRBJ2-2; 12 nucleotides agree with TRBD2. Germline trimming cut 1 base from V and 8 bases from J; bases unmatched to any gene: 5. The CDR3 runs to 15 residues. Germline CDR1 reads DFQATT; CDR2 reads SNEGSKA (reference sequence). The CDR3 DNA sequence: TGCAGTGCTAGAGCGACTAGCGGGAGTTTAGGGGAGCTGTTTTTT. Protein: CSARATSGSLGELFF.

The rearrangement uses TRBV6-2 or TRBV6-3 and TRBJ2-7; 11 bases fit TRBD2. This CDR3 contains 16 residues. Germline lookup yields CDR1 MNHEY and CDR2 SVGEGT. Trimming took 6 bases from V and 3 from J; bases not matched to a gene: 10. Here the CDR3 reads CASRQKPGLAVYEQYF. CDR3 DNA: TGTGCCAGCAGACAAAAGCCGGGACTAGCGGTCTACGAGCAGTACTTC.

The V and J genes are TRBV2 and TRBJ1-1, with D uncertain. Germline V gene data show CDR1 as SNHLY and CDR2 as FYNNEI. The ends were cut back, 2 bases at V and 9 bases at J, with 7 bases in the middle. This CDR3 has 11 amino acids. Here the CDR3 reads CASSEQTQAFF. CDR3 nucleotide sequence: TGTGCCAGCAGTGAACAGACACAAGCTTTCTTT.

This clonotype has a handful of counts. V gene TRBV20-1 combines with J gene TRBJ2-3; D remains unclear. Trimming removed 6 bases at V and 5 bases at J, with 15 bases between. Germline CDR1 is DFQATT and CDR2 is SNEGSKA (reference sequence). This CDR3 is 13 amino acids long. The CDR3 region is CSALRPSVDTQYF. CDR3 coding DNA: TGCAGTGCCCTTCGCCCCTCCGTAGATACGCAGTATTTT.

This clonotype was detected a few times. The V gene is TRBV20-1, the J gene TRBJ1-6; D is unclear. The CDR3 loop spans 13 amino acids. Germline loops: CDR1 DFQATT, CDR2 SNEGSKA (reference sequence). The V and J ends lost 3 bases and 5 bases respectively, with 8 bases between them. The CDR3 nucleotides are TGCAGTGCTAGTAAGCAGGATAATTCACCCCTCCACTTT. It translates to CSASKQDNSPLHF.

This clonotype is medium-sized within its sample. The chain employs TRBV27 and TRBJ1-2; D gene unclear. CDR1 is MNHEY and CDR2 is SMNVEV in the germline V gene (reference sequence). The CDR3 spans 13 residues. V shed 5 bases and J shed 4 bases, with 11 bases lying between them. The chain's CDR3 is CASSTAGAYGYTF. In DNA form, the CDR3 reads TGTGCCAGCAGTACAGCGGGTGCCTATGGCTACACCTTC.

This clonotype turned up a few times. This rearrangement joins TRBV20-1 to TRBJ1-1; D ambiguous. The germline V gene encodes CDR1 DFQATT and CDR2 SNEGSKA (reference sequence). The V end lost 6 bases, the J end lost 6 bases, and 17 bases lay between the germline ends. This CDR3 is 13 amino acids long. The CDR3 reads CSATPEKRAEAFF. CDR3 in DNA: TGCAGTGCGACCCCGGAGAAGAGGGCTGAAGCTTTCTTT.

V is TRBV2 and J is TRBJ2-2; 8 bases agree with TRBD1. Trimming removed 6 bases from V and 4 bases from J; junction bases left unmatched: 10. Germline V gives CDR1 SNHLY, CDR2 FYNNEI. This CDR3 spans 16 amino acids. The CDR3: CASRPRSGGRTGELFF. CDR3 nucleotide sequence: TGTGCCAGCAGGCCGAGATCAGGGGGCCGCACCGGGGAGCTGTTTTTT.

This rearrangement joins TRBV4-1 to TRBJ2-4; D is unclear. V shed 4 bases and J shed 0 bases, with 25 bases lying between them. The CDR3 consists of 20 residues. Germline V gene lookup returns CDR1 MGHRA and CDR2 YSYEKL. CDR3 DNA: TGCGCCAGCAGCCCGACCAATTCCGGGTCAGAGGTGGTAGCCAAAAACATTCAGTACTTC. It is translated as CASSPTNSGSEVVAKNIQYF.

This clonotype was counted between two and nine times. V usage is TRBV24-1 and J usage is TRBJ1-1, with D hard to call. V was pared by 1 base and J by 7 bases, with 6 bases between. Germline CDR1 and CDR2: KGHDR and SFDVKD. This CDR3 is 12 amino acids long. DNA of the CDR3: TGTGCCACCAGTGATTTTTTGGATGAAGCTTTCTTT. This codes for CATSDFLDEAFF.

This clonotype was found once. J is TRBJ1-2 and V is TRBV30, with D uncertain. The CDR3 extends over 12 amino acids. CDR1 and CDR2 (germline): GTSNPN, SVGIG (reference sequence). The ends were cut back, 4 bases at V and 3 bases at J, with 9 bases in the middle. The CDR3 reads CAWTAGHYGYTF. The CDR3 nucleotides are TGTGCCTGGACAGCGGGCCACTATGGCTACACCTTC.

The rearrangement joins TRBV27 to TRBJ2-1; D might be TRBD1 or TRBD2, each matching 5 bases. CDR1 MNHEY and CDR2 SMNVEV come from the germline V gene (reference sequence). Trimming took 3 bases from V and 7 from J, leaving 19 bases between them. The CDR3 contains 16 residues. This CDR3 reads CASSLGTRLRGNEQFF. Here the CDR3 DNA reads TGTGCCAGCAGTTTGGGGACCCGATTAAGAGGGAATGAGCAGTTCTTC.

Note on this clonotype: At one of its ends the junction is not consistent with the germline gene, which may arise from a read error. V usage is TRBV19 and J usage is TRBJ1-6; 7 nucleotides line up with TRBD1. CDR3 length: 17 residues. Per germline, CDR1 LNHDA and CDR2 SQIVND (reference sequence). The CDR3 sequence: CASSASGLRGLGSLLHF. The CDR3 bases are TGTGCCAGTAGTGCCTCCGGGTTGAGGGGGCTCGGTTCACTCCTCCACTTT.

This clonotype occurred a few times. The chain couples TRBV27 to TRBJ1-2, with D unresolved. The length of the CDR3 is 17 residues. Germline CDR1 and CDR2: MNHEY and SMNVEV (reference sequence). Trimming pared 0 bases from V and 4 bases from J, leaving 18 bases between. CDR3 in amino acids: CASSLSEALIDTYGYTF. CDR3 DNA: TGTGCCAGCAGTTTATCGGAGGCCCTCATAGACACCTATGGCTACACCTTC.

The chain's CDR3 is CASVVGGSYGYTF. The DNA of the CDR3 is TGTGCCAGCGTTGTGGGGGGAAGCTATGGCTACACCTTC. The gene calls are TRBV12-3 or TRBV12-4 and TRBJ1-2; weak D call: TRBD1 (5 bases). CDR3 length equals 13 residues. Trimming took off 8 bases at V and 4 bases at J, with 14 bases between the two ends.

The chain couples TRBV20-1 to TRBJ2-2; 8 bases line up with TRBD2. The J segment lost 4 bases and the V segment lost 6 bases, leaving 10 bases of the junction unmatched. The CDR3 contains 15 residues. Germline CDR1 is DFQATT and CDR2 is SNEGSKA (reference sequence). CDR3: CSAIGAGGTTGELFF. In DNA, the CDR3 is TGCAGTGCCATAGGGGCGGGGGGCACCACCGGGGAGCTGTTTTTT.

The chain carries TRBV12-3 or TRBV12-4 and TRBJ1-2; D is uncertain. This CDR3 has 16 amino acids. V shed 5 bases and J shed 0 bases, with 16 bases lying between them. The CDR3 DNA is TGTGCCAGCAGTACTCAACCACAGCCAACTAACTATGGCTACACCTTC. This encodes CASSTQPQPTNYGYTF.